This TCR beta chain was profiled in a study of cytomegalovirus exposure and HLA in healthy donors. Looking at the study overall: Earlier sequencing of about 179 million T cells yielded approximately 120 million unique TCR beta sequences. Study-level points and caveats: Upon later analysis, HLA-associated TCR beta chains proved more clonally expanded than other, equally common chains.

This clone was found once. Its antigen is still unknown. PCR used 60 Vbeta primers and 13 Jbeta primers. This table comes from immunoSEQ multiplex PCR, and its TCRdb copy is limited to in-frame clones, with some not included. The sample consists of some 170,000 clones, 82% of them appearing once. After removal of 6 bases from V and 7 bases from J, the junction contained 5 bases not matched to a gene. The CDR3 is made up of 13 amino acids. Per the germline V gene, CDR1 is MNHNS and CDR2 is SASEGT. The sample taken for sequencing was PBMCs. The chain is built from TRBV6-1 and TRBJ1-1; 10 positions agree with TRBD1. This clonotype was sampled from a girl aged 10 to 17 in good health and CMV-seropositive. CDR3 protein: CASRDRGLNEAFF. The CDR3 region has the DNA TGTGCCAGCAGAGACAGGGGGCTCAATGAAGCTTTCTTT.